This T cell receptor beta chain derives from a study of PD-1 blockade in classical Hodgkin lymphoma. For the study at large: Nivolumab dosing for patients was 3 mg/kg, administered intravenously every 2 weeks.

Remarks on this clone: Its antigen is not known.

This CDR3 contains 17 residues. The V and J ends lost 8 bases and 3 bases, in that order; junction bases with no gene match: 18. Germline CDR1 reads GTSNPN; CDR2 reads SVGIG (reference sequence). Sequencing used immunoSEQ multiplex PCR; TCRdb keeps in-frame clones, though not all of them. The table includes about 15,000 clones, 89% detected once. Findings and caveats of the study: The study found complete responders had baseline diversity similar to newly diagnosed patients. Baseline TCR diversity was reportedly lower in newly diagnosed patients than in healthy donors. It was reported as lower still in relapsed/refractory patients.

Time point of the sample: cycle 4 day 1 (C4D1), after 5 to 7 weeks of nivolumab. Relapses following autologous stem cell transplantation were seen in all patients, with brentuximab vedotin exposure varying. The authors enriched CD8+ T cells from thawed PBMCs via magnetic negative selection. Specimen: CD8+ T cells from blood, collected before the fourth cycle of nivolumab. The clonotype comes from a human donor with classical Hodgkin lymphoma. The chain carries TRBV30 and TRBJ2-1; 8 bases match TRBD2. CDR3 protein: CAGDLLYQREYYNEQFF. DNA of the CDR3: TGTGCCGGGGACCTCCTTTATCAGCGGGAGTACTACAATGAGCAGTTCTTC.